This passage covers 9 T cell receptor beta chains from one sample sequenced in a study of blood T cell repertoires in COVID-19. This table comes from immunoSEQ multiplex PCR, and its TCRdb copy is limited to in-frame clones, with some not included. The sample shows fewer than 45,000 clones, 84% of them seen only once. The sequenced sample was peripheral blood. The receptor set was obtained from a man aged 55 to 70 with COVID-19, enrolled during active disease.

The rearrangement uses TRBV12-3 or TRBV12-4 and TRBJ2-7; D perhaps matches TRBD2 (7 bases). This CDR3 is 13 amino acids long. V was trimmed by 1 base and J by 6 bases, leaving 10 bases between them. CDR3 residues: CASSLGEGVEQYF. In nucleotides, the CDR3 is TGTGCCAGCAGTTTAGGGGAGGGGGTCGAGCAGTACTTC.

The CDR3 here is CASSFEAGATDTQYF. The CDR3 bases are TGCGCCAGCAGCTTCGAAGCGGGAGCCACAGATACGCAGTATTTT. The rearrangement joins TRBV5-1 to TRBJ2-3; 8 nucleotides match TRBD2. The CDR3 loop spans 15 amino acids. Per germline, CDR1 SGHRS and CDR2 YFSETQ. With V trimmed by 2 bases and J by 2 bases, 4 bases remained unmatched.

The sample holds one count of this clone. The DNA of the CDR3 is TGCGCCAGCACTAAGCGGGAGGATGGGACCCAGTACTTC. This sequence encodes CASTKREDGTQYF. The chain couples TRBV5-1 to TRBJ2-5; TRBD2 agrees at 9 bases. This CDR3 is 13 amino acids long. Looked up from germline, CDR1 is SGHRS and CDR2 is YFSETQ. Trimming took 6 bases from V and 7 from J; bases not matched to a gene: 7. Combining the CDR3 with reference TRBV5-1 and TRBJ2-5 gives the whole variable domain KAGVTQTPRYLIKTRGQQVTLSCSPISGHRSVSWYQQTPGQGLQFLFEYFSETQRNKGNFPGRFSGRQFSNSRSEMNVSTLELGDSALYLCASTKREDGTQYFGPGTRLLVL.

This chain connects TRBV27 to TRBJ2-3; 7 bases match TRBD1. From germline, CDR1 is MNHEY and CDR2 SMNVEV (reference sequence). The CDR3 is 19 residues long. Germline trimming cut 0 bases from V and 0 bases from J; bases unmatched to any gene: 12. The CDR3 spells CASSLSSYRGQLSTDTQYF. The CDR3 DNA reads TGTGCCAGCAGTTTATCCTCTTACAGGGGCCAACTGAGCACAGATACGCAGTATTTT.

The V call is TRBV7-8, the J call TRBJ1-1; 8 nucleotides match TRBD1. The CDR3 is 18 residues long. The V and J ends lost 4 bases and 5 bases, in that order; junction bases with no gene match: 18. Germline V CDR1 and CDR2: SGHVS, FQNEAQ. As DNA, the CDR3 is TGTGCCAGCAGCTCCCCCAGGGGGCGAGGAGGTGCGGGGACTGAAGCTTTCTTT. Its translation: CASSSPRGRGGAGTEAFF.

V gene TRBV4-3 combines with J gene TRBJ2-3, with D hard to call. The V and J ends lost 5 bases and 1 base respectively, with 7 bases between them. Germline V gene sequence: CDR1 LGHNA, CDR2 YSLEER. The CDR3 sequence is 13 residues long. The CDR3 sequence is CASSFSRTDTQYF. As DNA, the CDR3 is TGCGCCAGCAGCTTTAGTCGCACAGATACGCAGTATTTT.

This clone was recorded only once. J is TRBJ1-2 and V is TRBV7-6, with D maybe TRBD1 (6 bases). The V gene lost 5 bases and the J gene lost 3 bases, with 19 bases spanning the gap. The CDR3 covers 16 residues. Germline CDR1 SGHVS, CDR2 FNYEAQ. CDR3 in amino acids: CASSPNDYRADYGYTF. DNA of the CDR3: TGTGCCAGCAGCCCCAACGATTACAGGGCTGACTATGGCTACACCTTC.

V usage is TRBV7-9 and J usage is TRBJ1-5, with TRBD1 as a possible D gene (6 bases). Germline V gene lookup returns CDR1 SEHNR and CDR2 FQNEAQ (reference sequence). The CDR3 runs 16 residues. Trimming took 5 bases from V and 2 from J, leaving 16 bases between them. The CDR3 region is CASSPLPRQGNQPQHF. DNA for the CDR3: TGTGCCAGCAGCCCGCTTCCTCGACAGGGCAATCAGCCCCAGCATTTT. The complete variable domain, with remaining parts taken from reference TRBV7-9 and TRBJ1-5, reads DTGVSQNPRHKITKRGQNVTFRCDPISEHNRLYWYRQTLGQGPEFLTYFQNEAQLEKSRLLSDRFSAERPKGSFSTLEIQRTEQGDSAMYLCASSPLPRQGNQPQHFGDGTRLSIL.

A note on this clone: An end of the junction does not agree with germline; a read error may underlie this. J is TRBJ1-2 and V is TRBV11-2; 8 bases agree with TRBD1. Germline V gives CDR1 SGHAT, CDR2 FQNNGV. The CDR3 loop spans 13 amino acids. The CDR3 DNA reads TGTGCCAGCAGCTTAGGGGGACAGGCAGCGCTCGGCTTC. The encoded protein is CASSLGGQAALGF.